This TCR beta chain was recovered during a study of cytomegalovirus exposure and HLA in healthy donors. Notes on the study in general: An analysis was carried out at a later point. It showed that HLA-associated TCR beta chains were more clonally expanded than equally common non-associated chains. The study labeled about 160 TCR beta chains cytomegalovirus-associated. Cytomegalovirus status, reportedly, was diagnosed with high specificity and sensitivity by the classifier. What a later analysis reportedly showed was that an Asian-associated ancestry cluster had fewer N-insertions than the roughly 670-donor mean.

The PCR used 60 Vbeta and 13 Jbeta primers. Repertoires were generated with immunoSEQ multiplex PCR, while TCRdb's copy carries only in-frame clones and drops some. The sample has more than 100,000 clones, 70% to 80% seen once. Note on this clone: Its antigen is as yet unknown.

Sequencing was carried out using PBMCs. The TCR sequence derives from a middle-aged woman in good health and CMV-seropositive.

The chain's CDR3 is CASSFRQGANMNTEAFF. The CDR3 coding sequence is TGTGCCAGCAGCTTTAGGCAGGGGGCGAACATGAACACTGAAGCTTTCTTT. The chain is built from TRBV11-2 and TRBJ1-1, with 8 positions matching TRBD1. The CDR3 covers 17 residues. The V and J ends lost 3 bases and 0 bases, in that order; junction bases with no gene match: 9. Germline CDR1 reads SGHAT; CDR2 reads FQNNGV.